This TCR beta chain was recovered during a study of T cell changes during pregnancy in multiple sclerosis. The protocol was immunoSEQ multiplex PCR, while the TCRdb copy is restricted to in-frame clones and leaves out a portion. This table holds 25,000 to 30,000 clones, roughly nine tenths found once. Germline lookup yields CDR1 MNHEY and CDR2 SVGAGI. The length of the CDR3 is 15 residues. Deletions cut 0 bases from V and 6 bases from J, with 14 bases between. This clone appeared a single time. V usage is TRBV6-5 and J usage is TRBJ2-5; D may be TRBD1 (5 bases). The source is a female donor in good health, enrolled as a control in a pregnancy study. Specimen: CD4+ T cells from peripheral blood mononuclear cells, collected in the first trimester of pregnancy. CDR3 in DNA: TGTGCCAGCAGTTACTCAATAGGGGCTGGAAAGACCCAGTACTTC. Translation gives CASSYSIGAGKTQYF.